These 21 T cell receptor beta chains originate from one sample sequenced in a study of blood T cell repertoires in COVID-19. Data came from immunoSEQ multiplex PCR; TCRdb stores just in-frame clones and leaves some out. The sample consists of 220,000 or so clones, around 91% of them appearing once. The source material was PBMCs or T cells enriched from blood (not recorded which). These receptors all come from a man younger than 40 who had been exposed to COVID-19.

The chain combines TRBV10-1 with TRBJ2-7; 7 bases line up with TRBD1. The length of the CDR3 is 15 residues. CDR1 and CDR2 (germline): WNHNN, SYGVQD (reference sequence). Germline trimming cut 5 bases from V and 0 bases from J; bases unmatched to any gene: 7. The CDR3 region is CASSPRAGGSYEQYF. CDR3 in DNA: TGCGCCAGCAGTCCTCGAGCAGGGGGCTCCTACGAGCAGTACTTC.

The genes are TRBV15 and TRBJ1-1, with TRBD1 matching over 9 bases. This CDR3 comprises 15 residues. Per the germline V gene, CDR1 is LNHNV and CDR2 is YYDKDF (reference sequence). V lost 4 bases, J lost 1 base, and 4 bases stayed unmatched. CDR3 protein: CATSTTGGSNTEAFF. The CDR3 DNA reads TGTGCCACCAGCACAACAGGGGGCTCGAACACTGAAGCTTTCTTT.

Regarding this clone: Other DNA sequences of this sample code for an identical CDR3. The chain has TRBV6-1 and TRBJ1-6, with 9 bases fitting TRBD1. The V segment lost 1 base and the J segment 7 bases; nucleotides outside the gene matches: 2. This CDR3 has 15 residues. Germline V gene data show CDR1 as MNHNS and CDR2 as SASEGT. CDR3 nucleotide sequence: TGTGCCAGCAGTGAAGGCACAGGGGGCAATTCACCCCTCCACTTT. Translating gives CASSEGTGGNSPLHF.

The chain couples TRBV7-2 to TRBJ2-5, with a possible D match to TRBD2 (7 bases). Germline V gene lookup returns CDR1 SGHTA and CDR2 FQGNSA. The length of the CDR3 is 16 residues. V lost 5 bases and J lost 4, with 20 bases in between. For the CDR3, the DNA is TGTGCCAGCAGCCCCTTAGGGGGGGGAGAGGGAGAGACCCAGTACTTC. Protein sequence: CASSPLGGGEGETQYF.

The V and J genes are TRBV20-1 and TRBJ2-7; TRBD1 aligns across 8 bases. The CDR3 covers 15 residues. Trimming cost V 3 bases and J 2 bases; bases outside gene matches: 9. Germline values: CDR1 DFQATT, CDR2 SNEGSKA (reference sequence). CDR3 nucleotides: TGCAGTGCTAGTTCGGACAGGGATTCCACCTACGAGCAGTACTTC. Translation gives CSASSDRDSTYEQYF.

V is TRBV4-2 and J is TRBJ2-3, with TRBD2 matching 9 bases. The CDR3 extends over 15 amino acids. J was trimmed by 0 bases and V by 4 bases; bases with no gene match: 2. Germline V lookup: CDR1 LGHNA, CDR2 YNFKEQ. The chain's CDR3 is CASSLGTSSTDTQYF. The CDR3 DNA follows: TGTGCCAGCAGCCTTGGGACTAGCAGCACAGATACGCAGTATTTT.

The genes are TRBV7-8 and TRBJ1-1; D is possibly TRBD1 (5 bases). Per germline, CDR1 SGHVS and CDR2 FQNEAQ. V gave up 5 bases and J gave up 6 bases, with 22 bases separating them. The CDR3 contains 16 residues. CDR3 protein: CASSARQFVGLAEAFF. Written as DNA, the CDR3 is TGTGCCAGCAGCGCCAGACAGTTTGTGGGCCTGGCTGAAGCTTTCTTT. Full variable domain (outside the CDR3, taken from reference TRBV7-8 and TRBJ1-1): GAGVSQSPRYKVAKRGQDVALRCDPISGHVSLFWYQQALGQGPEFLTYFQNEAQLDKSGLPSDRFFAERPEGSVSTLKIQRTQQEDSAVYLCASSARQFVGLAEAFFGQGTRLTVV.

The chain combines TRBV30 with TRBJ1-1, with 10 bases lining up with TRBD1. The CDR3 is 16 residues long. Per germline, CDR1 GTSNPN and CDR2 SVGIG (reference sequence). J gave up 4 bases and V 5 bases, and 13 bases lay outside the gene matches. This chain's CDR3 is CAWLGIRTGGVTEAFF. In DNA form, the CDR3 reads TGTGCCTGGCTGGGAATCCGGACAGGGGGGGTCACTGAAGCTTTCTTT.

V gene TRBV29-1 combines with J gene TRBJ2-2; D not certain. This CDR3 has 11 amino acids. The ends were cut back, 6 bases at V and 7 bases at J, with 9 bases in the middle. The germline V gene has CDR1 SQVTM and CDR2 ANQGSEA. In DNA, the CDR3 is TGCAGCGTCCTCACTCACGGGGAGCTGTTTTTT. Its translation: CSVLTHGELFF.

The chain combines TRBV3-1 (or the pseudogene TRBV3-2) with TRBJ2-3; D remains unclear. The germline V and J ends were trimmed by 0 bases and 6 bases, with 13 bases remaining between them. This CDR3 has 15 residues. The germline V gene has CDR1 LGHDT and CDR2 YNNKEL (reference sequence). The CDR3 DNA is TGTGCCAGCAGCCAAGATACGAGGTCGGTGGATACGCAGTATTTT. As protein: CASSQDTRSVDTQYF.

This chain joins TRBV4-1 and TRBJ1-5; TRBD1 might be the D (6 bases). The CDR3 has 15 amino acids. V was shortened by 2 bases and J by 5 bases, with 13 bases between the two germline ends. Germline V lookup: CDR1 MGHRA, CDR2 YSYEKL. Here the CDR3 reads CASSQSRQAYQPQHF. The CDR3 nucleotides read TGCGCCAGCAGCCAATCCCGACAGGCTTATCAGCCCCAGCATTTT.

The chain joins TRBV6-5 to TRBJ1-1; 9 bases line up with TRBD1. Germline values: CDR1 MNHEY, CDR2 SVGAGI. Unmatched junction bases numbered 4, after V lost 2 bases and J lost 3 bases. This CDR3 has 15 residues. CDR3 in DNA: TGTGCCAGCAGTTACACTACAGGGGGCTACACTGAAGCTTTCTTT. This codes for CASSYTTGGYTEAFF.

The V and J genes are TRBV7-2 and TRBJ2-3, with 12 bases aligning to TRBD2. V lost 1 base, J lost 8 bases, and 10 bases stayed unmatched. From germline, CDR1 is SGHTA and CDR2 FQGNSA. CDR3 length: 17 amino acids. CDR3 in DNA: TGTGCCAGCAGCTTAGGAACCGGGACTAGCGGGCAGGGTACGCAGTATTTT. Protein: CASSLGTGTSGQGTQYF.

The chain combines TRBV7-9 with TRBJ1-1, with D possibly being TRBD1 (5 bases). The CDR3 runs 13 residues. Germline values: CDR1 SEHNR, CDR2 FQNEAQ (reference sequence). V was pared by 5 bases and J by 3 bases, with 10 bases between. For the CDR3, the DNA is TGTGCCAGCAGCATGACAGAAGACACTGAAGCTTTCTTT. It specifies CASSMTEDTEAFF.

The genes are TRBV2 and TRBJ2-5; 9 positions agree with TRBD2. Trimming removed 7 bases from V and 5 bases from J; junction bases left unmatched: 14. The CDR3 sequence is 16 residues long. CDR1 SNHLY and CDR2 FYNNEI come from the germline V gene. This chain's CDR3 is CASTLRRGGARETQYF. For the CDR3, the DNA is TGTGCCAGCACCTTACGCCGCGGGGGGGCGAGGGAGACCCAGTACTTC.

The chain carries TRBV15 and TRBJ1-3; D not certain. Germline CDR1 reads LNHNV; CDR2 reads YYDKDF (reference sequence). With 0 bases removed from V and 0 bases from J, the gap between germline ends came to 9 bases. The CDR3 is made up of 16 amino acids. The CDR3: CATSRDLVASGNTIYF. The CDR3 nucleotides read TGTGCCACCAGCAGAGATTTAGTAGCCTCTGGAAACACCATATATTTT.

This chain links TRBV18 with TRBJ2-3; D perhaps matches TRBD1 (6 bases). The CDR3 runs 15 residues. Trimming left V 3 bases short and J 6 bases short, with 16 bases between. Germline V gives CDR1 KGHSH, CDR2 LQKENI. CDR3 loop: CASSPQGPPGDTQYF. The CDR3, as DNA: TGTGCCAGCTCACCGCAGGGGCCCCCAGGGGATACGCAGTATTTT.

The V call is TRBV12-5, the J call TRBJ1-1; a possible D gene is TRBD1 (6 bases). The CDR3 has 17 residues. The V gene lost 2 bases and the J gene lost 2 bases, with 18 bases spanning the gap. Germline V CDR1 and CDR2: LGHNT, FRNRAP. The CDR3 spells CASGLTHRTEFNTEAFF. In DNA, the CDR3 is TGTGCTAGTGGTTTGACCCACCGGACAGAATTTAACACTGAAGCTTTCTTT.

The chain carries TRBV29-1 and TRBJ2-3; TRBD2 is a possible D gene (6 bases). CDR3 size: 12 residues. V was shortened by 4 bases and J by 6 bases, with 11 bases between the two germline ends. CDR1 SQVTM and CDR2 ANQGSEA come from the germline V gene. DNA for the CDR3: TGCAGCGTTGTGGGGGGTGGGGATACGCAGTATTTT. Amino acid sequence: CSVVGGGDTQYF.

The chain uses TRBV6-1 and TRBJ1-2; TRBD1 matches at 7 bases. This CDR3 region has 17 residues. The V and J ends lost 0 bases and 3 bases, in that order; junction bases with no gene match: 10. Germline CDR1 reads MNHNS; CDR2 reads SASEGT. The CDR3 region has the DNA TGTGCCAGCAGTGAAGCGCATACAGGGGCCCCACACTATGGCTACACCTTC. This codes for CASSEAHTGAPHYGYTF.

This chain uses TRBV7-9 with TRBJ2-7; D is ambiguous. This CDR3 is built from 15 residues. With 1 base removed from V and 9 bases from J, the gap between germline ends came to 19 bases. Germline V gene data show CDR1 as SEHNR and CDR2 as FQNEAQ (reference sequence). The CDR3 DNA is TGTGCCAGCAGCTTAGTTTTGGGCGCTCGAGTCTCGCAGTACTTC. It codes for CASSLVLGARVSQYF.